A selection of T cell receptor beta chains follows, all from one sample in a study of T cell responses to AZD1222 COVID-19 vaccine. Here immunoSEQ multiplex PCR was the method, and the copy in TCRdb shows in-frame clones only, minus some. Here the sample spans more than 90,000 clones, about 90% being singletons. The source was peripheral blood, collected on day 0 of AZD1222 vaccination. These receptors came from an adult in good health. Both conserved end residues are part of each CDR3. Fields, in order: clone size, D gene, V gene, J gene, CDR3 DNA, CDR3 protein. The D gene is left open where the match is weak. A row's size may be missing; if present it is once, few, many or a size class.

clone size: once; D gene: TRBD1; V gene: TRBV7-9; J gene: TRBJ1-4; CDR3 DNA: TGTGCCAGCAGCTCAGGACAGGCTGCGAATGAAAAACTGTTTTTT; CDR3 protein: CASSSGQAANEKLFF
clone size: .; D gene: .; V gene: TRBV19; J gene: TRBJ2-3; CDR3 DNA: TGTGCCAGTAGTATAGGCGCACGGGAGAATACAGATACGCAGTATTTT; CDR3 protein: CASSIGARENTDTQYF
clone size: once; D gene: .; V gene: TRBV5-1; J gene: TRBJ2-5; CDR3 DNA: TGCGCCAGCAGCTTGGTTCGGACAGCACAAGAGACCCAGTACTTC; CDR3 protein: CASSLVRTAQETQYF
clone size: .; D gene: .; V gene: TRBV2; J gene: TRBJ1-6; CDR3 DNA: TGTGCCAGCAGTGAAATCCCTCCGGGTGGATCACCCCTCCACTTT; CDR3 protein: CASSEIPPGGSPLHF
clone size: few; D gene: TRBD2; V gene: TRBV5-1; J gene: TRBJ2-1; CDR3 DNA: TGCGCCAGCAGCTTGGGGCTAGCGGGAGGGAACAATGAGCAGTTCTTC; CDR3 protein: CASSLGLAGGNNEQFF
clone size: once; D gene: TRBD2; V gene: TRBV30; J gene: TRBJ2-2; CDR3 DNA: TGTGCCTGGAGACAGTTAGCGGGGGTCGGGGAGCTGTTTTTT; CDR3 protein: CAWRQLAGVGELFF
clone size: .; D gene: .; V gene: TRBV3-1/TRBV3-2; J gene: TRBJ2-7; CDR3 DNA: TGTGCCAGCAGCCGGAATTACGAGCAGTACTTC; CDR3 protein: CASSRNYEQYF
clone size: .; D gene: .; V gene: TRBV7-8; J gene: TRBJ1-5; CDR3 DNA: TGTGCCAGCAGCTTAGCGGCGGTGTTAGGGGGGCGGCCCCAGCATTTT; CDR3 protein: CASSLAAVLGGRPQHF
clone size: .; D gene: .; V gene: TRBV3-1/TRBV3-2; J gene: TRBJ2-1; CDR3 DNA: TGTGCCAGCAGCCCAACATCATACAATGAGCAGTTCTTC; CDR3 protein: CASSPTSYNEQFF
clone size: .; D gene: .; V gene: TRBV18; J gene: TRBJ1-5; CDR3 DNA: TGTGCCAGCTCACCAGCAGTGGGAGTCAATCAGCCCCAGCATTTT; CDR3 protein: CASSPAVGVNQPQHF
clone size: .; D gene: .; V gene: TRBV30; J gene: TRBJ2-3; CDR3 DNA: TGTGCCTGGAGTGTTGTGCCTAGCACAGATACGCAGTATTTT; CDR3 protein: CAWSVVPSTDTQYF
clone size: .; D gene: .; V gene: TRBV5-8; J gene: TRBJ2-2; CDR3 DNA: TGTGCCAGCAGCTTCCGGGGTCTCAACGGGGAGCTGTTTTTT; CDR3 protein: CASSFRGLNGELFF
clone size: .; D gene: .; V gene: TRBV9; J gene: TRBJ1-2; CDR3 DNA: TGTGCCAGCAGCCCCCAGAGAGCCTTGAGTGGCTACACCTTC; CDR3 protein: CASSPQRALSGYTF
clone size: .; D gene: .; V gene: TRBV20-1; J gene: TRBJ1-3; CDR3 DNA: TGCAGTGCTAGTCAGGGGTACACCATATATTTT; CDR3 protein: CSASQGYTIYF
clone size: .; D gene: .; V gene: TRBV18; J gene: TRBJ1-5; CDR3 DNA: TGTGCCAGCTCACCAACAGGGCCCAATCAGCCCCAGCATTTT; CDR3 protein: CASSPTGPNQPQHF
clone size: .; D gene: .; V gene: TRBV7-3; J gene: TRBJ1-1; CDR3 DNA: TGTGCCAGCAGCTTAACAGGGGTTACTGAAGCTTTCTTT; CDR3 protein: CASSLTGVTEAFF